This TCR beta chain was retrieved from a study of blood T cell repertoires in COVID-19. Some clones are missing from TCRdb's copy, which holds only in-frame ones; the method was immunoSEQ multiplex PCR. The sample has hundreds of thousands of clones; 80% to 90% are singletons. Trimming took 1 base from V and 0 from J, leaving 8 bases between them. Germline CDR1 is SGHDT and CDR2 is YYEEEE. This CDR3 spans 16 amino acids. This TCR came from a woman in her 30s with active or convalescent COVID-19. Material for sequencing was peripheral blood. The chain is built from TRBV5-6 and TRBJ1-6; D gene unclear. CDR3 region: CASSLRRGSYNSPLHF. In DNA, the CDR3 is TGTGCCAGCAGCTTGCGTAGAGGCTCCTATAATTCACCCCTCCACTTT.